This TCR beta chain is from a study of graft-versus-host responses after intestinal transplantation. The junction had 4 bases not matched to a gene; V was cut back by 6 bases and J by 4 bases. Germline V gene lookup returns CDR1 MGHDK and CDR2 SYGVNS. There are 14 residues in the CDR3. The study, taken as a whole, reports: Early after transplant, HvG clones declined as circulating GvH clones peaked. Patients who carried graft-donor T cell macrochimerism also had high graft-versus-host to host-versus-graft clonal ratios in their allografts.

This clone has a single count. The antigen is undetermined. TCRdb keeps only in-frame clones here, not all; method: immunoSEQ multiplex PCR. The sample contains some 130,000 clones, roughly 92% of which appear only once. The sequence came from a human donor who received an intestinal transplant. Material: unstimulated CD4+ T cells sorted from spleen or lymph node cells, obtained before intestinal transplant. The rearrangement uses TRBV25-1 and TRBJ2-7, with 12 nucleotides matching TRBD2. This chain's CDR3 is CASSRTSGGYEQYF. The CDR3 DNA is TGTGCCAGCAGCCGCACTAGCGGGGGGTACGAGCAGTACTTC.